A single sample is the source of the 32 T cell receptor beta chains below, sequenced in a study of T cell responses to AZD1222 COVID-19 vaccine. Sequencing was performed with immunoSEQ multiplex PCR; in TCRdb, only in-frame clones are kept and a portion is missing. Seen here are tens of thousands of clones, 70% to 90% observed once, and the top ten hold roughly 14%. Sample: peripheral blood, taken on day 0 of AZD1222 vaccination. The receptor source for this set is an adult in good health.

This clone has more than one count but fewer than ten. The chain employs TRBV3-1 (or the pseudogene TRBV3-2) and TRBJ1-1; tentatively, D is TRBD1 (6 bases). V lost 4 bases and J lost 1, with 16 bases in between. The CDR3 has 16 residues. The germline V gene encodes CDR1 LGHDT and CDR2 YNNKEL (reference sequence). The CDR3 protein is CASSLRQAGENTEAFF. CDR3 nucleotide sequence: TGTGCCAGCAGCCTTAGACAGGCGGGGGAGAACACTGAAGCTTTCTTT.

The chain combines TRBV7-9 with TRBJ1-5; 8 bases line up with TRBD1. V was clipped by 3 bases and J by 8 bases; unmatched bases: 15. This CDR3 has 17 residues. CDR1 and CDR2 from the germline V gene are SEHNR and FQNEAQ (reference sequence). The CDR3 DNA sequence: TGTGCCAGCAGCTTTAGTATCATACAGGGGGATTCGGAGCCCCAGCATTTT. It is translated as CASSFSIIQGDSEPQHF.

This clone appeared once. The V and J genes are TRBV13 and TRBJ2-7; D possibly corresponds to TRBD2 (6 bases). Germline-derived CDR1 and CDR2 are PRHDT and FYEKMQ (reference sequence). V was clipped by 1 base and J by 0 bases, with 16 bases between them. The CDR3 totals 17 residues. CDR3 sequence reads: CASSLDPRGTGSYEQYF. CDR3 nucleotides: TGTGCCAGCAGCTTAGATCCCCGGGGGACTGGCTCCTACGAGCAGTACTTC.

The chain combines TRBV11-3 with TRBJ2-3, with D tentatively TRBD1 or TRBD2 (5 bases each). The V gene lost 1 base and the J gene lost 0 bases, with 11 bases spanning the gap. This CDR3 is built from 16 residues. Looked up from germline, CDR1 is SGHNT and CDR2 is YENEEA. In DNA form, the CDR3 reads TGTGCCAGCAGCTTAGGAGGGGCCTTTAGCACAGATACGCAGTATTTT. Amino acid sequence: CASSLGGAFSTDTQYF.

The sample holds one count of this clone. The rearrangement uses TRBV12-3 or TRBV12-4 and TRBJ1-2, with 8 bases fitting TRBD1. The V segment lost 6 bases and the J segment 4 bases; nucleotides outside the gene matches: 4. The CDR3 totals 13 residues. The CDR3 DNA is TGTGCCAGCAGCCCAGACAGGGGCTATGGCTACACCTTC. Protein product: CASSPDRGYGYTF.

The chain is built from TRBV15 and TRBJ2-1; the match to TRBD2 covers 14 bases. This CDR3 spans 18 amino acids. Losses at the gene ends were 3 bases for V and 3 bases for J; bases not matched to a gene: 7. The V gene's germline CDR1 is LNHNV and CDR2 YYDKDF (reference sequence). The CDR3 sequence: CATSSPGLAGADYNEQFF. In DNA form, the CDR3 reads TGTGCCACCAGCAGCCCGGGACTAGCGGGGGCCGACTACAATGAGCAGTTCTTC.

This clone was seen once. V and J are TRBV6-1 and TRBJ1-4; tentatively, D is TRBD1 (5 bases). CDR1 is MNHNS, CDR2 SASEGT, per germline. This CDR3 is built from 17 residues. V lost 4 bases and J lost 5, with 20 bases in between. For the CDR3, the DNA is TGTGCCAGCAGTGCTACTGGATTAGGGGCTCCCAATGAAAAACTGTTTTTT. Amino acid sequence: CASSATGLGAPNEKLFF.

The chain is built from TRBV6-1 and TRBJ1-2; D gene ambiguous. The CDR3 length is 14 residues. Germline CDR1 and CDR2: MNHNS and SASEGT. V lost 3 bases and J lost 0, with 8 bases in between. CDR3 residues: CASSEIGSNYGYTF. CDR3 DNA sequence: TGTGCCAGCAGTGAGATAGGGTCTAACTATGGCTACACCTTC.

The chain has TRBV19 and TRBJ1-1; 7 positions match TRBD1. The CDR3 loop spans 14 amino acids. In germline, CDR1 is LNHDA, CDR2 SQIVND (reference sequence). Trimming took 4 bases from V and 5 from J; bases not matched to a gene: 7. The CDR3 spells CASSTRQGWTEAFF. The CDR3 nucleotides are TGTGCCAGTAGTACGCGACAGGGTTGGACTGAAGCTTTCTTT.

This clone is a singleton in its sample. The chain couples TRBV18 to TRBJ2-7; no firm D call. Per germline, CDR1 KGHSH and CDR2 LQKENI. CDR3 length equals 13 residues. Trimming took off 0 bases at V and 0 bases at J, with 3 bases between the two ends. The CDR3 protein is CASSPPSSYEQYF. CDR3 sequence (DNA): TGTGCCAGCTCACCACCAAGCTCCTACGAGCAGTACTTC.

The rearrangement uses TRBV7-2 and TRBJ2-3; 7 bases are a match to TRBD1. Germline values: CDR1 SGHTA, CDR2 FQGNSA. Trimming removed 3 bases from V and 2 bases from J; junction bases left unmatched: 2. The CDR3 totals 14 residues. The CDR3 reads CASSLRGPTDTQYF. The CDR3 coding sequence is TGTGCCAGCAGCTTGAGGGGGCCCACAGATACGCAGTATTTT.

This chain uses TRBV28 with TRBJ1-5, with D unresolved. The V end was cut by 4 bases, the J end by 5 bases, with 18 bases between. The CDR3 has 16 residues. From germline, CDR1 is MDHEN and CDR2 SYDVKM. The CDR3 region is CASSSPRAEMDQPQHF. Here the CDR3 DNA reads TGTGCCAGCAGTTCTCCACGGGCGGAAATGGATCAGCCCCAGCATTTT.

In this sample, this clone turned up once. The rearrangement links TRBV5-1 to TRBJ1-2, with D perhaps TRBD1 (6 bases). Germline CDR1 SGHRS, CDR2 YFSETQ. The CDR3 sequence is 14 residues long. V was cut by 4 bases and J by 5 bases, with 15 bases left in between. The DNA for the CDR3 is TGCGCCAGCAGCCCGGACAGTATGGGGTATGGCTACACCTTC. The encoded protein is CASSPDSMGYGYTF.

CDR3 sequence (DNA): TGTGCCTGGAGTGTACTCCCTAGCTTGGGCGAGCAGTACTTC. This encodes CAWSVLPSLGEQYF. The rearrangement joins TRBV30 to TRBJ2-7; possible D gene TRBD2, 5 bases. This CDR3 comprises 14 residues. Trimming shortened V by 0 bases and J by 6 bases, and 15 bases separated the two germline ends. Germline assignment: CDR1 GTSNPN and CDR2 SVGIG (reference sequence).

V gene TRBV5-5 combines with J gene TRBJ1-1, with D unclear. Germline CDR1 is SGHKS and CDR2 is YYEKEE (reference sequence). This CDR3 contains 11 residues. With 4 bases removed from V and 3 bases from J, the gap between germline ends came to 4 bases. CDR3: CASSAHTEAFF. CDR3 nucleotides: TGTGCCAGCAGCGCTCACACTGAAGCTTTCTTT.

This CDR3 reads CASSLAQYNEQFF. The CDR3 DNA reads as TGTGCCAGCAGCTTGGCTCAGTACAATGAGCAGTTCTTC. The chain employs TRBV7-9 and TRBJ2-1; D unclear. Trimming cost V 3 bases and J 4 bases, with 7 bases left between them. Germline-derived CDR1 and CDR2 are SEHNR and FQNEAQ (reference sequence). This CDR3 has 13 residues.

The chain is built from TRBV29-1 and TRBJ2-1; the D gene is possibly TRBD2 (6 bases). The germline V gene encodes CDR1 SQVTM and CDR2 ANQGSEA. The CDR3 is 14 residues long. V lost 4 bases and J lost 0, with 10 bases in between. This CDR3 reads CSVVGGSSYNEQFF. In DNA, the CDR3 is TGCAGCGTTGTCGGGGGTAGCTCCTACAATGAGCAGTTCTTC.

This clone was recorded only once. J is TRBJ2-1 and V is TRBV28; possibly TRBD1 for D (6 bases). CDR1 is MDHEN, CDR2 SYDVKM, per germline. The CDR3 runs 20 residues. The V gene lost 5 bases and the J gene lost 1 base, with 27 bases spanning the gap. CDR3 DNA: TGTGCCAGCAGTCCAGCACAGGGAATATTGTTTCGGGGATCCTACAATGAGCAGTTCTTC. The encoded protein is CASSPAQGILFRGSYNEQFF.

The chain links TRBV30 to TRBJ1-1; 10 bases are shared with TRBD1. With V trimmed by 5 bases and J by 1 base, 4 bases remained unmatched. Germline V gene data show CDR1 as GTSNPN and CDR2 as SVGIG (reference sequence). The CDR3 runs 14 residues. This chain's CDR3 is CAWGTGDWNTEAFF. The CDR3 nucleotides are TGTGCCTGGGGGACAGGGGATTGGAACACTGAAGCTTTCTTT.

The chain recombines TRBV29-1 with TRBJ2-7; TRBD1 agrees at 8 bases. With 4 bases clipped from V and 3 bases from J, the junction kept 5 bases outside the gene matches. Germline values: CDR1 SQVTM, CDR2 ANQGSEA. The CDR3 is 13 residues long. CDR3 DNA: TGCAGCGTTGGATTTGGACAGGGCTACGAGCAGTACTTC. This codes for CSVGFGQGYEQYF.

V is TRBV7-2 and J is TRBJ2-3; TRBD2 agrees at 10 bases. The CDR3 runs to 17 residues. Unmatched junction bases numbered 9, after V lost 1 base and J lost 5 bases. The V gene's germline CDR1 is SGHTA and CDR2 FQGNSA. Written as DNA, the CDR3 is TGTGCCAGCAGCTTAGACCCGCTAGCGGGGGTGGAAGATACGCAGTATTTT. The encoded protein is CASSLDPLAGVEDTQYF.

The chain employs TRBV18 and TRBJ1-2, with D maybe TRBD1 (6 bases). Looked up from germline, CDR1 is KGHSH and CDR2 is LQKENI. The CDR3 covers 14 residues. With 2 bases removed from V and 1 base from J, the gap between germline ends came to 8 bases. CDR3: CASSPNRDNYGYTF. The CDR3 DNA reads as TGTGCCAGCTCACCAAACAGGGATAACTATGGCTACACCTTC.

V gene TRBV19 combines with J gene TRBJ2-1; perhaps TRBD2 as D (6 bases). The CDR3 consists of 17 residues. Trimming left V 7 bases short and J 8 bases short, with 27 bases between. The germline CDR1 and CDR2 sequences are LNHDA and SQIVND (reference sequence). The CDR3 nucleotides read TGTGCCAGTATGATTACGGCGCGGGGCGGAAAAGTTGATGAGCAGTTCTTC. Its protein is CASMITARGGKVDEQFF.

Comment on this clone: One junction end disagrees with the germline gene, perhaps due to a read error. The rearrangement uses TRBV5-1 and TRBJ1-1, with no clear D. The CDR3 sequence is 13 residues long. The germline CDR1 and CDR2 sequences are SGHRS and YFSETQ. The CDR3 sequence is CASRYRENAEAFF. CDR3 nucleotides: TGCGCCAGCCGATACCGGGAGAACGCTGAAGCTTTCTTT. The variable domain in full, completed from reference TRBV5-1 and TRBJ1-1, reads KAGVTQTPRYLIKTRGQQVTLSCSPISGHRSVSWYQQTPGQGLQFLFEYFSETQRNKGNFPGRFSGRQFSNSRSEMNVSTLELGDSALYLCASRYRENAEAFFGQGTRLTVV.

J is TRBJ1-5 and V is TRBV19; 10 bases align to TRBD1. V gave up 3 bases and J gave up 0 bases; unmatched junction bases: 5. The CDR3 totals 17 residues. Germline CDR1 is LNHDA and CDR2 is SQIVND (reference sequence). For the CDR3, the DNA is TGTGCCAGTAGTATCCTCCGGGACAGGGGTAGCAATCAGCCCCAGCATTTT. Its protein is CASSILRDRGSNQPQHF.

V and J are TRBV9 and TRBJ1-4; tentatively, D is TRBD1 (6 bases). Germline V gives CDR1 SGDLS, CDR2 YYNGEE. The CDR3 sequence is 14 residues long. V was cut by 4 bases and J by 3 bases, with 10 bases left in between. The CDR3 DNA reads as TGTGCCAGCAGCTTACAGGGATCTAATGAAAAACTGTTTTTT. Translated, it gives CASSLQGSNEKLFF.

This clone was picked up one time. CDR3 in DNA: TGCAGTGCTAACCGACTCGAAAAACTGTTTTTT. Translated: CSANRLEKLFF. The V call is TRBV20-1, the J call TRBJ1-4; D is ambiguous. Germline assignment: CDR1 DFQATT and CDR2 SNEGSKA (reference sequence). V dropped 4 bases and J dropped 8 bases, with 8 bases sitting between them. The CDR3 covers 11 residues.

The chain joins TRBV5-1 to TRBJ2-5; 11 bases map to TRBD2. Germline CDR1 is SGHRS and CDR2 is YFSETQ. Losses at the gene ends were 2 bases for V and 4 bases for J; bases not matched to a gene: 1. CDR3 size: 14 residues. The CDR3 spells CASSFLAGGETQYF. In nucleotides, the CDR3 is TGCGCCAGCAGCTTTCTAGCGGGAGGAGAGACCCAGTACTTC.

CDR3 nucleotide sequence: TGTGCCAGCAGTGGAAGCAGGGACAGGGCCTACGAGCAGTACTTC. It translates to CASSGSRDRAYEQYF. The chain recombines TRBV27 with TRBJ2-7, with 9 bases lining up with TRBD1. The V gene's germline CDR1 is MNHEY and CDR2 SMNVEV (reference sequence). J was trimmed by 2 bases and V by 5 bases; bases with no gene match: 7. This CDR3 is 15 amino acids long.

The chain's CDR3 is CASSSPGGTGGGELFF. The CDR3 DNA is TGTGCCAGCAGTTCCCCCGGAGGGACTGGGGGCGGGGAGCTGTTTTTT. The chain carries TRBV6-5 and TRBJ2-2; D is possibly TRBD2 (6 bases). V lost 4 bases and J lost 7, with 19 bases in between. The CDR3 loop spans 16 amino acids. The germline CDR1 and CDR2 sequences are MNHEY and SVGAGI.

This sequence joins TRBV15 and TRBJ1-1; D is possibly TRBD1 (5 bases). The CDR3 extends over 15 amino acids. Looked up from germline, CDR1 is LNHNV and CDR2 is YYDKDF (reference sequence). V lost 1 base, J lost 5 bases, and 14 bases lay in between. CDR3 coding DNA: TGTGCCACCAGCAGAGGCCCGGGACTCGCAACTGAAGCTTTCTTT. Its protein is CATSRGPGLATEAFF.

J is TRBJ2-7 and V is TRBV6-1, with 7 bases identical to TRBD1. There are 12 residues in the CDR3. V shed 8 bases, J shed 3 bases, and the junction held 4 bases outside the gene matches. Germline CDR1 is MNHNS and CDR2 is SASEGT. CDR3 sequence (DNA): TGTGCCAGCGGGGACAGCAACTACGAGCAGTACTTC. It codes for CASGDSNYEQYF.